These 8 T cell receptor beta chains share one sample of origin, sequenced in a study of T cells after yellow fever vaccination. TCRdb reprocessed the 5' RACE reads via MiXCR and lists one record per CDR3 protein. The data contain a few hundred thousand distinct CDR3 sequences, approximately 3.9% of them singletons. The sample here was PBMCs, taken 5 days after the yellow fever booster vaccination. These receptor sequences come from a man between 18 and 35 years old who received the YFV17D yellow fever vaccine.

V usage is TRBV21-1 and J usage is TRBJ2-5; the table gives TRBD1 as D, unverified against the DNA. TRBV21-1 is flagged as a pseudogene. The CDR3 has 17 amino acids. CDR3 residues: CASSKAKTQGDYETQYF. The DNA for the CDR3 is TGTGCCAGCAGCAAAGCTAAGACGCAGGGGGATTACGAGACCCAGTACTTC.

The CDR3 nucleotides read TGCGCCAGCAGCCAAGGTGACGGGCCCTATGGCTACACCTTC. Translation: CASSQGDGPYGYTF. The V and J genes are TRBV4-3 and TRBJ1-2; D remains unclear. CDR1 is LGHNA and CDR2 is YSLEER in the germline V gene. Trimming stripped 1 base from V and 4 bases from J, with 10 bases between. The CDR3 covers 14 residues.

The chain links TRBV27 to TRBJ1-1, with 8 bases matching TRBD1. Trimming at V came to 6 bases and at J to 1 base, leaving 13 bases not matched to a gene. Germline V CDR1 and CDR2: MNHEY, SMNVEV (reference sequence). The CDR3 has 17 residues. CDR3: CASSSFSGGTGNTEAFF. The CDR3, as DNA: TGTGCCAGCAGCTCTTTCTCCGGGGGGACAGGGAACACTGAAGCTTTCTTT.

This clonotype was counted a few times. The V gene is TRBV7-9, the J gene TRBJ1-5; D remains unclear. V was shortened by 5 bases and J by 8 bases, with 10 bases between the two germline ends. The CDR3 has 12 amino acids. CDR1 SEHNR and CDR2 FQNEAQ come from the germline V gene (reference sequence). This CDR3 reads CASSGSGKPQHF. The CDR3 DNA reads TGTGCCAGCAGCGGATCGGGTAAGCCCCAGCATTTT.

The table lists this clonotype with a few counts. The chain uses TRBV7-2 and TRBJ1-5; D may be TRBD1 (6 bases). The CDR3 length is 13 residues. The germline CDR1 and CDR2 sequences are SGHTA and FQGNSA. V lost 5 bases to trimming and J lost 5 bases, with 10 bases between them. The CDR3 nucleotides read TGTGCCAGCAGCGTAAGGGGGGATCAGCCCCAGCATTTT. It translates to CASSVRGDQPQHF.

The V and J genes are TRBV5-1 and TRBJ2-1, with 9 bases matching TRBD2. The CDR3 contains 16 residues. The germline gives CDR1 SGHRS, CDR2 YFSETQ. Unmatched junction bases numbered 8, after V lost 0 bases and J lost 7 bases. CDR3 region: CASSLAVVAGGNEQFF. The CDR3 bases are TGCGCCAGCAGCTTGGCCGTCGTCGCGGGAGGGAATGAGCAGTTCTTC.

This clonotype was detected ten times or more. CDR3 sequence reads: CASSPRGGAGGDTQYF. The CDR3 DNA reads TGTGCCAGCAGCCCTCGGGGGGGGGCTGGAGGAGATACGCAGTATTTT. The chain carries TRBV7-3 and TRBJ2-3, with 8 bases aligning to TRBD2. Per the germline V gene, CDR1 is SGHTA and CDR2 is FQGTGA. The CDR3 runs 16 residues. With V trimmed by 5 bases and J by 5 bases, 12 bases remained unmatched.

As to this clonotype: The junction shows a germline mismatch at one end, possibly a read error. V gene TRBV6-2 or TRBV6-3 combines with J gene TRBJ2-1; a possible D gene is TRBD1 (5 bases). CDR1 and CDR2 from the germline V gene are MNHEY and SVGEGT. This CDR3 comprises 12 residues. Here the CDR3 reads CASSYSVTGPSF. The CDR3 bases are TGTGCCAGCAGTTACTCGGTCACAGGCCCTTCGTTC.